This T cell receptor beta chain originates from a study of CD8 T cells in Susac syndrome. The authors negatively isolated CD8+ and CD4+ T cells and FACS-enriched TEMRA cells. The CDR3 is 13 residues long. Per germline, CDR1 DFQATT and CDR2 SNEGSKA (reference sequence). V shed 5 bases, J shed 4 bases, and the junction held 3 bases outside the gene matches. RNA, at about 0.45 to 1 ug, was reverse transcribed with random hexamers. TCRdb called the immunoSEQ multiplex PCR reads again in MiXCR, with one record for every CDR3 protein. The sample carries 180,000 or so distinct CDR3 sequences, roughly 96% recorded once.

The sequenced sample was CD4+ T cells from PBMCs. This chain links TRBV20-1 with TRBJ2-5; 11 bases map to TRBD1. The clonotype originates from a human donor with multiple sclerosis. As DNA, the CDR3 is TGCAGTGCTCCTGGGACAGGGGGAGAGACCCAGTACTTC. This encodes CSAPGTGGETQYF.